Listed here are 10 T cell receptor beta chains from one sample, sequenced in a study of blood T cell repertoires in COVID-19. Generated by immunoSEQ multiplex PCR, the TCRdb table keeps only in-frame clones and is missing some. The data contain roughly 87,000 clones, about 71% of them singletons. The sample taken for sequencing was peripheral blood. The receptors here all came from a woman aged 50 to 65 with acute or convalescent COVID-19.

This clone was seen a handful of times. The chain employs TRBV6-5 and TRBJ1-2, with 7 bases lining up with TRBD1. This CDR3 comprises 14 residues. The V segment lost 6 bases and the J segment 2 bases; nucleotides outside the gene matches: 6. The germline gives CDR1 MNHEY, CDR2 SVGAGI. CDR3 DNA: TGTGCCAGCAGAGCTCAGGGGGAGAACTATGGCTACACCTTC. Amino acids: CASRAQGENYGYTF.

V usage is TRBV6-5 and J usage is TRBJ1-6, with D hard to call. Germline CDR1 is MNHEY and CDR2 is SVGAGI. The CDR3 is 13 amino acids. V was clipped by 4 bases and J by 10 bases, with 11 bases between them. CDR3 sequence (DNA): TGTGCCAGCAGTTCGGATGGGAGCTCACCCCTCCACTTT. It specifies CASSSDGSSPLHF.

The chain combines TRBV19 with TRBJ2-1; tentatively, D is TRBD2 (6 bases). There are 14 residues in the CDR3. Trimming took 6 bases from V and 0 from J, leaving 9 bases between them. CDR1 and CDR2 (germline): LNHDA, SQIVND (reference sequence). The CDR3 spells CASSGGLSYNEQFF. The CDR3 region has the DNA TGTGCCAGTAGCGGGGGTCTCTCCTACAATGAGCAGTTCTTC.

The chain links TRBV24-1 to TRBJ2-1, with TRBD2 matching 13 bases. J lost 5 bases, V lost 5 bases, and 8 bases had no gene match. Per germline, CDR1 KGHDR and CDR2 SFDVKD. The CDR3 runs to 17 residues. CDR3 DNA: TGTGCCACCAGTGGCCGTACTAGCGGGGGGGCAAACAATGAGCAGTTCTTC. Its protein is CATSGRTSGGANNEQFF.

This sequence joins TRBV3-1 (or the pseudogene TRBV3-2) and TRBJ2-2; 7 bases agree with TRBD1. The CDR3 is made up of 14 amino acids. CDR1 is LGHDT, CDR2 YNNKEL, per germline (reference sequence). The J segment lost 4 bases and the V segment lost 6 bases, leaving 5 bases of the junction unmatched. CDR3 protein: CASSQNRGTGELFF. The CDR3 nucleotides are TGTGCCAGCAGTCAGAACAGGGGCACCGGGGAGCTGTTTTTT.

This clone was seen a handful of times. The chain joins TRBV28 to TRBJ1-6, with a weak D call TRBD1 (6 bases). The CDR3 loop spans 13 amino acids. Trimming took off 7 bases at V and 5 bases at J, with 9 bases between the two ends. Germline V gene sequence: CDR1 MDHEN, CDR2 SYDVKM. For the CDR3, the DNA is TGTGCCAGCAACAGGGTAGATAATTCACCCCTCCACTTT. Residues: CASNRVDNSPLHF. Using reference TRBV28 and TRBJ1-6 for the parts outside the CDR3, the full variable domain is DVKVTQSSRYLVKRTGEKVFLECVQDMDHENMFWYRQDPGLGLRLIYFSYDVKMKEKGDIPEGYSVSREKKERFSLILESASTNQTSMYLCASNRVDNSPLHFGNGTRLTVT.

The chain is built from TRBV6-5 and TRBJ1-5; D ambiguous. The CDR3 totals 15 residues. CDR1 is MNHEY, CDR2 SVGAGI, per germline. Trimming took 4 bases from V and 1 from J, leaving 11 bases between them. As DNA, the CDR3 is TGTGCCAGCAGTTCGGAGGAGGAGAGCAATCAGCCCCAGCATTTT. Encoded protein: CASSSEEESNQPQHF.

This clone was detected only a few times. The chain's CDR3 is CASSPYMNTEAFF. The CDR3 DNA reads TGCGCCAGCAGCCCGTATATGAACACTGAAGCTTTCTTT. The J gene is TRBJ1-1, the V gene TRBV4-3; D is uncertain. Germline loops: CDR1 LGHNA, CDR2 YSLEER. V was cut by 4 bases and J by 0 bases, with 6 bases left in between. This CDR3 is built from 13 residues.

This sequence joins TRBV12-3 or TRBV12-4 and TRBJ2-3, with D possibly being TRBD1 (6 bases). This CDR3 is 13 amino acids long. Trimming took off 2 bases at V and 6 bases at J, with 9 bases between the two ends. This CDR3 is CASSLSGVDTQYF. In DNA, the CDR3 is TGTGCCAGCAGTTTATCAGGGGTCGATACGCAGTATTTT.

The J gene is TRBJ1-1, the V gene TRBV19; the D is unclear. Trimming shortened V by 6 bases and J by 5 bases, and 16 bases separated the two germline ends. The germline V gene has CDR1 LNHDA and CDR2 SQIVND (reference sequence). The CDR3 sequence is 14 residues long. The CDR3, as DNA: TGTGCCAGTAGGGACCTAGGAGGAGGGACTGAAGCTTTCTTT. This gives the protein CASRDLGGGTEAFF.